This T cell receptor (beta chain) was sequenced during a study of blood T cells in healthy people across ages. A second PCR of roughly 7 to 11 cycles used a sample-barcoded 5' primer and a J-beta primer mix. MiXCR, applied by TCRdb to the 5' RACE reads, yields one record per CDR3 protein. The sample consists of approximately 1.5 million distinct CDR3 sequences, roughly two fifths of them appearing once. Isolated PBMCs totaled at least 7 million in each sample. A few counts support this clonotype. Its antigen is still unknown. V shed 0 bases and J 4 bases; nucleotides not matched to a gene: 10. CDR3 length: 18 amino acids. Germline CDR1 is DFQATT and CDR2 is SNEGSKA (reference sequence). Study results and limitations: The unsorted PBMCs prevented any conclusive comparison of naive versus antigen-experienced cells.

The specimen sequenced was blood. The sequence derives from a woman aged 18-29 years in good health. V is TRBV20-1 and J is TRBJ2-1; 12 nucleotides line up with TRBD2. The CDR3 spells CSARDTASGGAGYNEQFF. CDR3 DNA sequence: TGCAGTGCTAGAGATACGGCTAGCGGGGGGGCCGGTTACAATGAGCAGTTCTTC.